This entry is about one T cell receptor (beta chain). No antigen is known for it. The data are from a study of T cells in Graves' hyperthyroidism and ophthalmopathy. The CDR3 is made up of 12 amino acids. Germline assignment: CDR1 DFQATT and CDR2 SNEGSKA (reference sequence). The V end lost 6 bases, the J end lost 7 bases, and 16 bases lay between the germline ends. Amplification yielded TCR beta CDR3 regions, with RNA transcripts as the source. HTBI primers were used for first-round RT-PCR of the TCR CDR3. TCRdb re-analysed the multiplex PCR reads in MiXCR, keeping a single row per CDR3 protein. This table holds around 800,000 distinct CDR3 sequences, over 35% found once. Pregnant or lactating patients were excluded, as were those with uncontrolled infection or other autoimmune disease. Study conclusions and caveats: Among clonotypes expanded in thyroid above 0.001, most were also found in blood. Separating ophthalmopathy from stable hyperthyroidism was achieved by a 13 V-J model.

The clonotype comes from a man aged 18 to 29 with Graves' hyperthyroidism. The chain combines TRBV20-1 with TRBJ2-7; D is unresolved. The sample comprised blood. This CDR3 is CSARQWLEEQYF. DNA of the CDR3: TGCAGTGCCCGTCAGTGGCTAGAGGAGCAGTACTTC.